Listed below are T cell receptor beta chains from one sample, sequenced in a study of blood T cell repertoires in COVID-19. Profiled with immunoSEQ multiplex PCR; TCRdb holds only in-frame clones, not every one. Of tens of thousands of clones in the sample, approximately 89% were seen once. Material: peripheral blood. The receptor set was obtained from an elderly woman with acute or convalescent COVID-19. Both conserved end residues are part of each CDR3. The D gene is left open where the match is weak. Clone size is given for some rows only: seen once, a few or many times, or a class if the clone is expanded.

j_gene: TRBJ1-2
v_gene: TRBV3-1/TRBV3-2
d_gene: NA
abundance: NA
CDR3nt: TGTGCCAGCAGCCAAGGGATGACATTAAACGGCTATGGCTACACCTTC
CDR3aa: CASSQGMTLNGYGYTF

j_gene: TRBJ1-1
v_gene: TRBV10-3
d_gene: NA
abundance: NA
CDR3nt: TGTGCCATCCGAGGCCCCGGGAGGACTGAAGCTTTCTTT
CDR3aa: CAIRGPGRTEAFF

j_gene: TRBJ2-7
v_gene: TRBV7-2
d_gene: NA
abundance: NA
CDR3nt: TGTGCCAGCAGCTTAGCCGACGGGGGGCCCTACGAGCAGTACTTC
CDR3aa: CASSLADGGPYEQYF

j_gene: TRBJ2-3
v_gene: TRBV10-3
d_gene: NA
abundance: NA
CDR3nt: TGTGCCATCAGCGGTACTAGTTCAGATACGCAGTATTTT
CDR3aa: CAISGTSSDTQYF

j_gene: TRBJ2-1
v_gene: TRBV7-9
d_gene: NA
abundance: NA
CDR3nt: TGTGCCAGCAGCTTAGCCGGGACTGAGACTTGGCAGTTCTTC
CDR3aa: CASSLAGTETWQFF

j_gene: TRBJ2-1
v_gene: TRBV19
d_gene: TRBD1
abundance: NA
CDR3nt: TGTGCCAGTAGTACAGACAGGGGATTGAGGGAGCAGTTCTTC
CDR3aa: CASSTDRGLREQFF

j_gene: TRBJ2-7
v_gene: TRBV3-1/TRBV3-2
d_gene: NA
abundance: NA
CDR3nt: TGTGCCAGCAGCCCCCTCAGGGACTCACAAACCTACGAGCAGTACTTC
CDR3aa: CASSPLRDSQTYEQYF

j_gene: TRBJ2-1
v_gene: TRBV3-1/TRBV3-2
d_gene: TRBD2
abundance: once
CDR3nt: TGTGCCAGCAGCCCGGGACTAGCGGGGGGGCTCAATGAGCAGTTCTTC
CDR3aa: CASSPGLAGGLNEQFF

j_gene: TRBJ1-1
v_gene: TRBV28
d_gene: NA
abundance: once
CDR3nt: TGTGCCAGCAGACCCTCGGTAAACACTGAAGCTTTCTTT
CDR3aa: CASRPSVNTEAFF

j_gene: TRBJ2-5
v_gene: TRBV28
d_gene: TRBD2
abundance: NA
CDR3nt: TGTGCCAGCAGTTTACTAAGCGGGGGCCGCCGACGTACCCAGTACTTC
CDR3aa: CASSLLSGGRRRTQYF

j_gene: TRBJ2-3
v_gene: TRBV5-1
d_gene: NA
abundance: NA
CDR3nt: TGCGCCAGCAGCTTGGAGGGGGGGGCGCTGACAGATACGCAGTATTTT
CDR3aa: CASSLEGGALTDTQYF

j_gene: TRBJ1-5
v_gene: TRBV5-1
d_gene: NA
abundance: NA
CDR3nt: TGCGCCAGCAGCTTGGGGACAGATCAGCCCCAGCATTTT
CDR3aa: CASSLGTDQPQHF

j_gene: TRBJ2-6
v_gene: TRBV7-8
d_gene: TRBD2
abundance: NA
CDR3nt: TGTGCCAGCAGCTTGGGACTACACTCTGGGGCCAACGTCCTGACTTTC
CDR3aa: CASSLGLHSGANVLTF

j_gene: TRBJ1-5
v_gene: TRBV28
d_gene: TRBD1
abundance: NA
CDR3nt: TGTGCCAGCAGTTTGGGCAGGGGGCAGCCCCAGCATTTT
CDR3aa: CASSLGRGQPQHF

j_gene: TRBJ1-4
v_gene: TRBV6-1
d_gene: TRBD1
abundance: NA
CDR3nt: TGTGCCAGCAGTGATTCCATGACAGGGTATAATGAAAAACTGTTTTTT
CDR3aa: CASSDSMTGYNEKLFF

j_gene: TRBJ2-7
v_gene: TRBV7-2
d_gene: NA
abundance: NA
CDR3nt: TGTGCCAGCAGCCACCGACGAAGGAGCTACGAGCAGTACTTC
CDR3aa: CASSHRRRSYEQYF

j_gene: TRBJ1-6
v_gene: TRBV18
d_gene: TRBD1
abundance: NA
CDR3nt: TGTGCCAGCTCACTTACTCCGGGACAGACTTATTCACCCCTCCACTTT
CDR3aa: CASSLTPGQTYSPLHF

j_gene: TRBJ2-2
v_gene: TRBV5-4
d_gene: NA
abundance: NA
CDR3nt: TGTGCCAGCAGCTTGGAACAGTACACCGGGGAGCTGTTTTTT
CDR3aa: CASSLEQYTGELFF

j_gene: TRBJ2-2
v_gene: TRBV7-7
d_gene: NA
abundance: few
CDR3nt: TGTGCCAGCAGCCCACAGATACACACCGGGGAGCTGTTTTTT
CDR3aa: CASSPQIHTGELFF

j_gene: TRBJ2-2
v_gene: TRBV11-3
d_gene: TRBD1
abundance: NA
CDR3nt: TGTGCCAGCAGCCCAACCACGACAGGGCCTGTGACCGGGGAGCTGTTTTTT
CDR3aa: CASSPTTTGPVTGELFF

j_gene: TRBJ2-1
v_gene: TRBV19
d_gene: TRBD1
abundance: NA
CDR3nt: TGTGCCAGTAGCACAGACAGGGGGTACTACAATGAGCAGTTCTTC
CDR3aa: CASSTDRGYYNEQFF

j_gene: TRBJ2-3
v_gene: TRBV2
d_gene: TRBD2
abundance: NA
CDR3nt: TGTGCCAGCATAGGGAGCGGGGGAAGCACAGATACGCAGTATTTT
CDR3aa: CASIGSGGSTDTQYF

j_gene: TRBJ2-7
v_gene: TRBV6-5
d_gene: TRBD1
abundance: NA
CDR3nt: TGTGCCAGCCGTACAACCCGACAGGGTAGGGACGAGCAGTACTTC
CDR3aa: CASRTTRQGRDEQYF

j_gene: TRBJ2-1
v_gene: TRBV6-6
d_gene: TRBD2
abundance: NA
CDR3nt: TGTGCCAGCAGTCAACGTTGGGGACTAGCGGGTGGGAATGAGCAGTTCTTC
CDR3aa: CASSQRWGLAGGNEQFF

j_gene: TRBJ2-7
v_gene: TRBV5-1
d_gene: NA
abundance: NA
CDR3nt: TGCGCCAGCAGCGGAAGGAGCTCCTACGAGCAGTACTTC
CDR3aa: CASSGRSSYEQYF

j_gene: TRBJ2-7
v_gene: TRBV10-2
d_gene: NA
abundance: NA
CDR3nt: TGCGCCAGCAGTGATTGGTCGGGAGACTACGAGCAGTACTTC
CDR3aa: CASSDWSGDYEQYF

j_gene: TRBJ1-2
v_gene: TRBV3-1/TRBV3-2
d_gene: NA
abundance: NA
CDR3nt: TGTGCCAGCAGTCCGGTAGCGTCGGGAGAAGCCTACGGCTACACCTTC
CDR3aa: CASSPVASGEAYGYTF

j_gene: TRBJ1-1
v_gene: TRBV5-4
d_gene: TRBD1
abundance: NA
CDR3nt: TGTGCCAGCAGCCCCAGACAGGGGTCAACTGAAGCTTTCTTT
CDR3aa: CASSPRQGSTEAFF

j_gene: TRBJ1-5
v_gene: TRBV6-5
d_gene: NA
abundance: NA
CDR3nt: TGTGCCAGCAGACATGACGGGAATCAGCCCCAGCATTTT
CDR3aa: CASRHDGNQPQHF

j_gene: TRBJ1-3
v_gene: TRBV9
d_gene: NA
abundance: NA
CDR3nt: TGTGCCAGCAGCGTAGCCAGCTCTGGAAACACCATATATTTT
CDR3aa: CASSVASSGNTIYF

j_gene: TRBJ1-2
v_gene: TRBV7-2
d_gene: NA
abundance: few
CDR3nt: TGTGCCAGCAGCTTAGCTCCAGAGGGATATGGCTACACCTTC
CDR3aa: CASSLAPEGYGYTF

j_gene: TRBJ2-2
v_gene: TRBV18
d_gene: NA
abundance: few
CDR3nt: TGTGCCAGCTCATCCGCGAACACCGGGGAGCTGTTTTTT
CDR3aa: CASSSANTGELFF

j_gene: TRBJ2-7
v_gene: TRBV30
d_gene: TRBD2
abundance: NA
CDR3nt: TGTGCCCTAGCGGGGCTTTACGAGCAGTACTTC
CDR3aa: CALAGLYEQYF

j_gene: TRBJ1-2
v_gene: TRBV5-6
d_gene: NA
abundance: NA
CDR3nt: TGTGCCAGCAGCCGCCATTGGAGTAGGGGTAATGGCTACACCTTC
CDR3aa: CASSRHWSRGNGYTF

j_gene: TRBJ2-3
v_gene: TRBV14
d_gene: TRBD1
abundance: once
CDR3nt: TGTGCCAGCAGCCAAGAACCCCGGACAGGGGTGCCAGATACGCAGTATTTT
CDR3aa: CASSQEPRTGVPDTQYF

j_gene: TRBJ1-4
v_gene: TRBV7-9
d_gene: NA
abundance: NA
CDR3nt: TGTGCCAGCAGCTTAGCGCGGGGTAACAATGAAAAACTGTTTTTT
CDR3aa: CASSLARGNNEKLFF

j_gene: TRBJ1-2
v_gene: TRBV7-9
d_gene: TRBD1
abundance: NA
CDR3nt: TGTGCCAGCAGCTTAACGACAGGGGCGAATGGCTACACCTTC
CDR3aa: CASSLTTGANGYTF

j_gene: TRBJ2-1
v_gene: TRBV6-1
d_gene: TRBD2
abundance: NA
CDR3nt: TGTGCCAGCAGTGAAGCCGGGCTAGCGGGGTACCATGAGCAGTTCTTC
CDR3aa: CASSEAGLAGYHEQFF

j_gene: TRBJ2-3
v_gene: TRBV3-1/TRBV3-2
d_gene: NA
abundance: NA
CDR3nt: TGTGCCAGCAGCCAAGACTACACAGATACGCAGTATTTT
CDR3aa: CASSQDYTDTQYF

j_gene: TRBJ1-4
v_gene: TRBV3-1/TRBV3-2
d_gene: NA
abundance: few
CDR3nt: TGTGCCAGCAGCCAAGTAGTCGCCATGCACGTTATTGCAACTAATGAAAAACTGTTTTTT
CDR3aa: CASSQVVAMHVIATNEKLFF

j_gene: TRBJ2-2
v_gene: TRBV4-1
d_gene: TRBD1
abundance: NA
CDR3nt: TGCGCCAGCAGTGCCGGGACAGGGGGCACCGGGGAGCTGTTTTTT
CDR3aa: CASSAGTGGTGELFF